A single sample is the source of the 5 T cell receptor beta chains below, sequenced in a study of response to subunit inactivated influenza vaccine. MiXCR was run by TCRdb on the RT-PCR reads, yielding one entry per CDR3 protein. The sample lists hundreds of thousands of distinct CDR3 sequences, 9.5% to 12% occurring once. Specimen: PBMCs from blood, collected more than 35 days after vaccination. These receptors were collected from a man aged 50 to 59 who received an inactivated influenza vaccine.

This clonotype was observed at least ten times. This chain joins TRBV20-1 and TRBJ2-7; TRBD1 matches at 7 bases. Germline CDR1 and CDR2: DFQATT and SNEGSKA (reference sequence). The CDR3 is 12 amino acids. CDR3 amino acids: CGIGDRAYEQYF. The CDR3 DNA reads TGCGGTATCGGGGACAGAGCCTACGAGCAGTACTTC.

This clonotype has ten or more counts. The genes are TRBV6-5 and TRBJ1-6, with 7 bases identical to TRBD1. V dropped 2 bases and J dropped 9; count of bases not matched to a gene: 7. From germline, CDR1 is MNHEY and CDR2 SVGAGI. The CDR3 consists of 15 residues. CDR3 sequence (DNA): TGTGCCAGCAGTTACGGTGACAGGGTGGGTTCACCCCTCCACTTT. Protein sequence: CASSYGDRVGSPLHF.

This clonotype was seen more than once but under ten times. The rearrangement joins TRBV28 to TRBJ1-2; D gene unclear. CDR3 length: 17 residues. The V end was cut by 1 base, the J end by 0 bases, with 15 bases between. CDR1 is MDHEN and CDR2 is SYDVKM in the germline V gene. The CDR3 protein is CASSLSSGYGANYGYTF. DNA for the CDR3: TGTGCCAGCAGTTTATCTTCGGGGTACGGGGCTAACTATGGCTACACCTTC.

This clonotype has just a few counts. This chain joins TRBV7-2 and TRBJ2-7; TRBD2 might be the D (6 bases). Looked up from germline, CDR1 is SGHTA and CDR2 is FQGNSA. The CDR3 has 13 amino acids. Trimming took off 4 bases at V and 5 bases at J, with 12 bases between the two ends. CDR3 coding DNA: TGTGCCAGCAGCTCCCGAGCGGGTAACGAGCAGTACTTC. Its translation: CASSSRAGNEQYF.

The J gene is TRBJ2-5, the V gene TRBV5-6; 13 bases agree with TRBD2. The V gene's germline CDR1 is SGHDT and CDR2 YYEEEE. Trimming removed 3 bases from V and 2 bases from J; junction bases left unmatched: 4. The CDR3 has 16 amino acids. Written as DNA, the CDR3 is TGTGCCAGCAGCTGGGGACTAGCGGGAAAACAAGAGACCCAGTACTTC. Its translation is CASSWGLAGKQETQYF.